The source of this T cell receptor beta chain is a study of blood T cell repertoires in COVID-19. Authors' data handling: From reference gene primer amplification, estimates of nucleated cell counts were derived. This table comes from immunoSEQ multiplex PCR, and its TCRdb copy is limited to in-frame clones, with some not included. V and J calls and clone size are those listed in that table; D and trimming were worked out from the DNA. The profile shows roughly 260,000 clones, less than 90% of them singletons. Trimming took 5 bases from V and 3 from J, leaving 16 bases between them. The CDR3 sequence is 15 residues long. The germline V gene encodes CDR1 MGHRA and CDR2 YSYEKL.

The source material was peripheral blood. The rearrangement uses TRBV4-1 and TRBJ2-5, with D possibly being TRBD1 (6 bases). This receptor was obtained from a man aged 60 to 69 who had recovered from COVID-19. The CDR3 region has the DNA TGCGCCAGCAGCAAACTACAGGGAGCCAAAGAGACCCAGTACTTC. It specifies CASSKLQGAKETQYF.